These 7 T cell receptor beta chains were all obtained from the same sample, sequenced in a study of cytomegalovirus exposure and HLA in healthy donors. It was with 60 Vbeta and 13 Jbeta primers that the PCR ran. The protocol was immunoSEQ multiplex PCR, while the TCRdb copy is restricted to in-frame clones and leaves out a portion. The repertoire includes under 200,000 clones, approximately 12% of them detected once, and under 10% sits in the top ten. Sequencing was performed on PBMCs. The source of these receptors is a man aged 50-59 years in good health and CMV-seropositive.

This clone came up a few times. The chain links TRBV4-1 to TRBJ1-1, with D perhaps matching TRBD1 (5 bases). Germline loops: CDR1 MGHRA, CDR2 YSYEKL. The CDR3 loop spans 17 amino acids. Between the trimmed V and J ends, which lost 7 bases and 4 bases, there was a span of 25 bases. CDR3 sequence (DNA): TGCGCCAGCACTCAAGCGCGGGGGTCTGGAGTGGGCACTGAAGCTTTCTTT. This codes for CASTQARGSGVGTEAFF.

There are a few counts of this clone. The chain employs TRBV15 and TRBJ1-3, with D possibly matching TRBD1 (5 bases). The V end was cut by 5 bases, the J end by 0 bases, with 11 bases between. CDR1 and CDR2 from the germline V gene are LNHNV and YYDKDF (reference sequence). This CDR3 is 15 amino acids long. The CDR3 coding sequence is TGTGCCACCAGCGGAGGGGACTCCTCTGGAAACACCATATATTTT. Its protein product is CATSGGDSSGNTIYF.

The CDR3 loop is CASSFISGGGGETQYF. In nucleotides, the CDR3 is TGTGCCAGCAGCTTCATTAGCGGGGGGGGCGGAGAGACCCAGTACTTC. The V and J genes are TRBV7-2 and TRBJ2-5; 11 nucleotides match TRBD2. CDR3 length equals 16 residues. The germline V gene encodes CDR1 SGHTA and CDR2 FQGNSA. Trimming cost V 3 bases and J 4 bases; bases outside gene matches: 7.

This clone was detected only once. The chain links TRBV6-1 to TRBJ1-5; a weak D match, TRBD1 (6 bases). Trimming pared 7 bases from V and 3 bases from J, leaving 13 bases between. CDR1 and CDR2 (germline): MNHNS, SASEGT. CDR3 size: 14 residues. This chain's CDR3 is CASTVTGYNQPQHF. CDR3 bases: TGTGCCAGCACCGTTACAGGGTACAATCAGCCCCAGCATTTT.

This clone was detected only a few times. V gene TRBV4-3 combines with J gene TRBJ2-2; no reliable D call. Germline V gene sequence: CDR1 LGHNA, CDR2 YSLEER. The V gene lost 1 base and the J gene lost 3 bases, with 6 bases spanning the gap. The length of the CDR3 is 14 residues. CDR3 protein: CASSQASYTGELFF. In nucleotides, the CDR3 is TGCGCCAGCAGCCAAGCCTCTTACACCGGGGAGCTGTTTTTT.

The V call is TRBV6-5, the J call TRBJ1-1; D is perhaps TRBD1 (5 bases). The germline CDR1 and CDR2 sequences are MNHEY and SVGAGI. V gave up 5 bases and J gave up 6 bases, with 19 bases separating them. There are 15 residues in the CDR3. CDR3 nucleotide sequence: TGTGCCAGCAGTCCACAGAGGACCTTAGGGGCTGAAGCTTTCTTT. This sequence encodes CASSPQRTLGAEAFF.

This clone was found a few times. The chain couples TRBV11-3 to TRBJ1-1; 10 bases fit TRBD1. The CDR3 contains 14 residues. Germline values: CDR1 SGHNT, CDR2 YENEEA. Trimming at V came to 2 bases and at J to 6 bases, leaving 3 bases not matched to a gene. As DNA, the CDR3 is TGTGCCAGCAGCTTATGGGACAGGGGACCTGAAGCTTTCTTT. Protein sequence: CASSLWDRGPEAFF.